This T cell receptor (beta chain) derives from a study of cytomegalovirus exposure and HLA in healthy donors. Study findings and constraints: Another analysis was done later, and it associated around 15,000 TCR beta sequences with HLA alleles at 0.05 false discovery rate.

On this clone: Its matching antigen is unknown.

V lost 2 bases to trimming and J lost 2 bases, with 15 bases between them. CDR1 is MNHNS and CDR2 is SASEGT in the germline V gene. This CDR3 comprises 16 residues. PCR employed 60 Vbeta and 13 Jbeta primers. Here immunoSEQ multiplex PCR was the method, and the copy in TCRdb shows in-frame clones only, minus some. The table lists roughly 170,000 clones, approximately 80% of them singletons. J is TRBJ1-2 and V is TRBV6-1; D is uncertain. Sequenced sample: PBMCs. The sequence derives from a boy between 10 and 17 years old in good health and CMV-seronegative. In nucleotides, the CDR3 is TGTGCCAGCAGTGAACCGGGTCTAGCGGACAACTATGGCTACACCTTC. Protein: CASSEPGLADNYGYTF.